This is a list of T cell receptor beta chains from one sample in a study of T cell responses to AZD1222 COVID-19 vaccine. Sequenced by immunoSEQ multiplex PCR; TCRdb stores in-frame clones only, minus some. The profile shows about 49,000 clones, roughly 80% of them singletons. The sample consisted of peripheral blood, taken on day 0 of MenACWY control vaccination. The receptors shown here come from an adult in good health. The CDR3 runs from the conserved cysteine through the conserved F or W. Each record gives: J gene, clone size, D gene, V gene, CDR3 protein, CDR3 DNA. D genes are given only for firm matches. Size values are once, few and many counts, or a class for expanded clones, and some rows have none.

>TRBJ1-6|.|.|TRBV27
CASSLYLGLDSPLHF
TGTGCCAGCAGTTTATATCTGGGTCTGGATTCACCCCTCCACTTT
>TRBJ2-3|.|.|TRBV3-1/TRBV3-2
CASSPYNLADTQYF
TGTGCCAGCAGCCCCTATAACTTGGCAGATACGCAGTATTTT
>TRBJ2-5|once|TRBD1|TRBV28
CASSFLRGQETQYF
TGTGCCAGCAGTTTCCTCAGGGGGCAAGAGACCCAGTACTTC
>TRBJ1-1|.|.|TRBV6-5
CASRYGGNTEAFF
TGTGCCAGCAGGTACGGGGGGAACACTGAAGCTTTCTTT
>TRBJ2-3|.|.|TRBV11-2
CASSLRGRLLTDTQYF
TGTGCCAGCAGCTTACGTGGGAGGCTCCTCACCGATACGCAGTATTTT
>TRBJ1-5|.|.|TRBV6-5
CASRNKDYSNQPQHF
TGTGCCAGCAGGAACAAAGACTATAGCAATCAGCCCCAGCATTTT
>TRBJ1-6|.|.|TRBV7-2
CASSLDRQGSSPLHF
TGTGCCAGCAGCTTGGATCGGCAGGGAAGTTCACCCCTCCACTTT
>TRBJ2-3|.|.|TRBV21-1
CASSKVVKGRTDTQYF
TGTGCCAGCAGCAAAGTAGTAAAGGGGCGCACAGATACGCAGTATTTT
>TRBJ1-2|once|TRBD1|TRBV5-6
CASSAPGTGIGGYTF
TGTGCCAGCAGCGCTCCAGGGACAGGGATCGGCGGCTACACCTTC
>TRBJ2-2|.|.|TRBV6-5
CASSYGPGELFF
TGTGCCAGCAGTTACGGACCCGGGGAGCTGTTTTTT